The entry below describes one T cell receptor beta chain. Its antigen remains unknown. An end of the junction differs from the germline gene, which may be a read error. This sample's RNA came from whole unsorted tissue. Donors were chemotherapy-naive, newly diagnosed lung cancer surgical patients in China, August–late 2014. A modified ARM-PCR protocol with three rounds of nested PCR amplified TCRbeta. TCRdb itself ran the multiplex PCR reads through MiXCR, one entry per CDR3 protein. The sample carries about 80,000 distinct CDR3 sequences, around 80% recorded once. This entry belongs to a study of tumor and adjacent non-tumor tissue in lung cancer. Study in general: Patients were aged about 30 to 76, roughly nine men and roughly 5 women, stage I to III. On average, productive TCRbeta reads reached around 4 million per sample. Study-wide points: Compared with tumor, normal lung showed significantly lower TCR diversity.

CDR3 size: 14 residues. Looked up from germline, CDR1 is DFQATT and CDR2 is SNEGSKA (reference sequence). Sequencing input: lung tumor tissue. The TCR sequence derives from a woman between 45 and 65 years old with non-small cell lung cancer. This chain uses TRBV20-1 with TRBJ1-5; 7 bases are a match to TRBD1. The CDR3 DNA is TGCATTGCTAGAGATGGGACAGTGAATCAGCCCCAGCATTTT. This sequence encodes CIARDGTVNQPQHF.